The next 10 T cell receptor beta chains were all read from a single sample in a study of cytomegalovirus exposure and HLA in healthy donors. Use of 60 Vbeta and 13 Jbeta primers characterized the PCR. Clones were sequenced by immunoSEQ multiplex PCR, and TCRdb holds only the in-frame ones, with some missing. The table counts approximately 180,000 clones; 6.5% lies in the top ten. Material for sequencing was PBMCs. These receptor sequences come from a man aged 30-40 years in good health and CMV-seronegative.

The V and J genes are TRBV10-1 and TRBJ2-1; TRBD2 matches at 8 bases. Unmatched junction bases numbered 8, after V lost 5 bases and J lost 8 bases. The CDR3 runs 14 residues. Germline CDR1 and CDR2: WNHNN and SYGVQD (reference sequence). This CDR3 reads CASSPGTRVDEQFF. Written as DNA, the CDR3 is TGCGCCAGCAGTCCCGGGACTAGAGTCGATGAGCAGTTCTTC.

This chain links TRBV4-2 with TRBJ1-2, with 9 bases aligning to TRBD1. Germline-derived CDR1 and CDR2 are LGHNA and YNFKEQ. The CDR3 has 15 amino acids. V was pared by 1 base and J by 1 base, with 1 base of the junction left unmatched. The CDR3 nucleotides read TGTGCCAGCAGCCAAGGGGACAGGGTTAACTATGGCTACACCTTC. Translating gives CASSQGDRVNYGYTF.

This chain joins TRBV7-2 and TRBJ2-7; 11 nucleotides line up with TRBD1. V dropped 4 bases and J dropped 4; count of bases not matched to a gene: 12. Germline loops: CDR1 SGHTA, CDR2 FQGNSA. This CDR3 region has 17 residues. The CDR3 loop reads CASSSRAGTGGSYEQYF. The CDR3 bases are TGTGCCAGCAGCTCCAGAGCCGGGACAGGGGGATCATACGAGCAGTACTTC.

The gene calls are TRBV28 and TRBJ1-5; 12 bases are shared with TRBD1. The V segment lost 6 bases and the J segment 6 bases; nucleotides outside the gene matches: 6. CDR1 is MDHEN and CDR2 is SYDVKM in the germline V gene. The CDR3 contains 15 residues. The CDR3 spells CASSPGQGAGQPQHF. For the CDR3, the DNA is TGTGCCAGCAGCCCGGGACAGGGGGCCGGTCAGCCCCAGCATTTT.

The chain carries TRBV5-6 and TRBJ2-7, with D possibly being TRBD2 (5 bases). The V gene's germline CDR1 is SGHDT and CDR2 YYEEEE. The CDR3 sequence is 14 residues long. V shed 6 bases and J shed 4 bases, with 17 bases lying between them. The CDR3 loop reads CASIGETPIYEQYF. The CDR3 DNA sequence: TGTGCCAGCATCGGGGAGACGCCTATTTACGAGCAGTACTTC.

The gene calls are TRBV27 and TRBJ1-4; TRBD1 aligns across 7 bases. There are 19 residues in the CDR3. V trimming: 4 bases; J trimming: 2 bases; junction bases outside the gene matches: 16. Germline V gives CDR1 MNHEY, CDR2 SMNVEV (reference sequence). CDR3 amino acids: CASSSLKIIIQGTNEKLFF. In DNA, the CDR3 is TGTGCCAGCAGTTCCCTGAAAATTATAATACAGGGGACTAATGAAAAACTGTTTTTT.

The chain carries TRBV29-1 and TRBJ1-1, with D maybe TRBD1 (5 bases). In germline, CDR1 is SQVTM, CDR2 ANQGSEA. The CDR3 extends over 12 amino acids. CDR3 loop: CTVDGGGTEAFF. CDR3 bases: TGCACCGTCGACGGGGGGGGCACTGAAGCTTTCTTT.

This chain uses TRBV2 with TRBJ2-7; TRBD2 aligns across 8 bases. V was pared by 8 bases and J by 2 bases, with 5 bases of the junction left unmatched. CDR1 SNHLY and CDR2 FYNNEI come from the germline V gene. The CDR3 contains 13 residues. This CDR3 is CASGAGGPYEQYF. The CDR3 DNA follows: TGTGCCAGCGGGGCGGGAGGCCCCTACGAGCAGTACTTC.

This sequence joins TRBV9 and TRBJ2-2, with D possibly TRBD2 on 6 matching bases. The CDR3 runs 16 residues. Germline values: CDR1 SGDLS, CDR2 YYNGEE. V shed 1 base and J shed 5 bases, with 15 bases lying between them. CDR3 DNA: TGTGCCAGCAGCGTATCCGGGGGACCGGGTACCGGGGAGCTGTTTTTT. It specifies CASSVSGGPGTGELFF. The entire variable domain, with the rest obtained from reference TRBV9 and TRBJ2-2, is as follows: DSGVTQTPKHLITATGQRVTLRCSPRSGDLSVYWYQQSLDQGLQFLIQYYNGEERAKGNILERFSAQQFPDLHSELNLSSLELGDSALYFCASSVSGGPGTGELFFGEGSRLTVL.

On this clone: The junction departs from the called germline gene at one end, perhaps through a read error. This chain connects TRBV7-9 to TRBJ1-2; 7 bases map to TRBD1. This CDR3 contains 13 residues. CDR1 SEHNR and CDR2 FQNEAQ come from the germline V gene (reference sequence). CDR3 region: CASSLAGGSEASF. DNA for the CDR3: TGTGCCAGCAGCTTAGCAGGGGGCTCTGAGGCTTCCTTC.